This T cell receptor (beta chain) came from a study of post-analysis software for immune sequencing data (dated by TCRdb to about 2015). In the study overall: The recorded disease courses included relapsing-remitting, secondary progressive and progressive-relapsing multiple sclerosis, and some patients had no subtype annotation. A subset of samples was prepared in parallel using single-end sample barcoding, then pooled and co-amplified after Illumina adapter ligation. The patient repertoires were compared against 11 previously published healthy control repertoires obtained from donors aged 6 to 25 years. Broad study findings and their caveats: Strong co-clustering of samples prepared in the same batch was shown by direct clustering with F measure, prompting a batch-effect correction. The multiple sclerosis patient group was slightly younger than the control group. A few TRBV segments, including TRBV5-6, TRBV5-1 and TRBV20-1, were significantly more frequent in patients than controls. Normalized Chao1 diversity was significantly lower in multiple sclerosis patients than controls, suggesting substantial peripheral T-cell clonal expansion.

To demonstrate the VDJtools post-analysis software, the study profiled TCR beta repertoires from the peripheral blood of some 13 young patients with multiple sclerosis. The patients with multiple sclerosis were children and adolescents between about 6 and 15 years of age. This clonotype was found a few times. Its cognate antigen has yet to be identified. No base qualities exist here, and no much larger clone lies one base off it. The library relied on PCR. Sequenced using an Illumina HiSeq 2500. Unique molecular identifiers were incorporated into TCR beta cDNA libraries to reduce PCR and sequencing biases. Every 1 to 10 million input T cells yielded roughly 500,000 cDNA molecules, meaning each molecule approximated one T cell. The patient libraries were prepared and sequenced using the same protocol as the earlier healthy control dataset. Samples belonging to the same batch were prepared together, multiplexed and sequenced on a shared HiSeq lane. In the source study's methods: Raw barcoded reads were processed with MIGEC, discarding single-read molecular identifier groups before consensus assembly and CDR3 extraction. Clonotype tables were post-analysed with VDJtools, normalizing diversity by down-sampling all datasets to the smallest sample size. Repertoire overlap clustering matched CDR3 amino acid but not nucleotide sequences to correct batch-related cross-sample contamination. The public reads were quality trimmed at Q25 with fastp and then assembled into clones with MiXCR by TCRdb, keeping productive beta chains. All rows with the same CDR3 protein become a single entry with the most common DNA and genes. TCRdb's processing, not the study's, gives the V and J calls here. The sample records about 770,000 distinct CDR3 sequences, just over 45% of which are singletons. Around 4.7% of the sample lies in the top ten.

The CDR3 numbers 15 residues from cysteine through phenylalanine. Kept here is only the CDR3 DNA, which spans 45 bases and is read in frame from base 1. In the germline V gene (reference sequence), CDR1 corresponds to DFQATT and CDR2 to SNEGSKA. Clipping removes 6 bases from V and 4 bases from J, with 12 as the unmatched junction base count. The sample was blood. This receptor was obtained from a girl aged 5 to 17 with multiple sclerosis. The chain is assembled from TRBV20-1 and TRBJ2-1, with TRBD1 identical over 7 junction bases. For the CDR3, the sequence is CSAPQGDMPYNEQFF. The DNA sequence is as follows: TGCAGTGCCCCCCAGGGGGATATGCCTTACAATGAGCAGTTCTTC.